A selection of T cell receptor beta chains follows, all from one sample in a study of OX40 agonist ivuxolimab in advanced cancers. Only in-frame clones appear in the TCRdb table, and some are missing; sequencing was by immunoSEQ multiplex PCR. The sample has about 38,000 clones; 87% are singletons. The source was CD4+ or CD8+ T cells sorted from blood, collected in a trial of the OX40 agonist ivuxolimab. The receptors originated from an adult with an advanced solid tumor such as melanoma, head and neck, liver or kidney cancer. CDR3s include the opening cysteine and the closing phenylalanine or tryptophan. A D gene is named only where the DNA matches it firmly. Clone size is stated in some rows and not others, as once, few, many or a class when expanded.

v_gene	j_gene	abundance	d_gene	CDR3nt	CDR3aa
TRBV11-2	TRBJ2-2	.	.	TGTGCCAGCAGCGCAGGTATAGGCGGAGGGGAGCTGTTTTTT	CASSAGIGGGELFF
TRBV7-7	TRBJ2-2	once	.	TGTGCCAGCAGCGAAAAGGGACGAAACACCGGGGAGCTGTTTTTT	CASSEKGRNTGELFF
TRBV6-5	TRBJ2-1	.	.	TGTGCCAGCAGGGCCTCCTTGGGCTACAATGAGCAGTTCTTC	CASRASLGYNEQFF
TRBV30	TRBJ1-1	.	.	TGTGCCTGGAGTCGGGAAACTGAAGCTTTCTTT	CAWSRETEAFF
TRBV5-3	TRBJ2-5	.	.	TGTGCCAGAAGCCACAGCTCACAAGAGACCCAGTACTTC	CARSHSSQETQYF
TRBV15	TRBJ2-7	.	.	TGTGCCACCAGAAATGCAGGGCAAAGCGAGCAGTACTTC	CATRNAGQSEQYF
TRBV20-1	TRBJ1-1	.	.	TGCAGTGCTAGACTTGGGACTGAAGCTTTCTTT	CSARLGTEAFF
TRBV27	TRBJ2-7	.	.	TGTGCCAGCAGTTTATTAGGATCCAACGCGCACGAGCAGTACTTC	CASSLLGSNAHEQYF
TRBV28	TRBJ1-6	.	TRBD1	TGTGCCAGCAGTTCCGACAGGGCTAATTCACCCCTCCACTTT	CASSSDRANSPLHF
TRBV19	TRBJ1-5	.	TRBD1	TGTGCCAGTAGTCCAGACAGGGACGGGCAGCCCCAGCATTTT	CASSPDRDGQPQHF
TRBV18	TRBJ1-6	.	.	TGTGCCAGCTCTCGACTCCTTGGCCAGGCGACTGATTCACCCCTCCACTTT	CASSRLLGQATDSPLHF
TRBV19	TRBJ2-1	.	TRBD2	TGTGCCAGTAAAGGACTAGCGGGTTCCTACAATGAGCAGTTCTTC	CASKGLAGSYNEQFF
TRBV4-1	TRBJ1-3	.	.	TGCGCCAGCAGCCAAGATCCTTACTCTGGAAACACCATATATTTT	CASSQDPYSGNTIYF
TRBV7-7	TRBJ2-1	.	.	TGTGCCAGCAGCTTAGTTCAGGAGTCGTCTCGGATCTTC	CASSLVQESSRIF
TRBV4-1	TRBJ1-1	few	.	TGCGCCAGCAGCCAACAGTCGAGAGACGCTGAAGCTTTCTTT	CASSQQSRDAEAFF
TRBV27	TRBJ1-2	.	.	TGTGCCAGCAGTTCTGGACAGAGCCCCTTCTATGGCTACACCTTC	CASSSGQSPFYGYTF
TRBV18	TRBJ2-5	.	.	TGTGCCAGCTCACCACGACAGACCCAAGAGACCCAGTACTTC	CASSPRQTQETQYF
TRBV28	TRBJ1-5	.	TRBD1	TGTGCCAGCAGATTGGGACAGGGCAATCAGCCCCAGCATTTT	CASRLGQGNQPQHF
TRBV11-2	TRBJ2-7	.	TRBD2	TGTGCCAGCAGCTTAGACACCGGGACTAGCGGGACCCACGAGCAGTACTTC	CASSLDTGTSGTHEQYF
TRBV4-2	TRBJ1-5	.	.	TGTGCCAGCAGCCAACGACAGGATAGCAATCAGCCCCAGCATTTT	CASSQRQDSNQPQHF
TRBV19	TRBJ1-1	.	.	TGTGCCAGTAGTATAGGACTCCAGAACACTGAAGCTTTCTTT	CASSIGLQNTEAFF
TRBV7-8	TRBJ2-5	.	.	TGTGCCAGCAGCTTAGCTAGGGTAGCAATAACGAAAGAGACCCAGTACTTC	CASSLARVAITKETQYF
TRBV7-9	TRBJ2-7	.	.	TGTGCCAGCAGCTCCCAGGGGCGCGAGCAGTACTTC	CASSSQGREQYF
TRBV10-1	TRBJ2-3	.	.	TGCGCCAGCAGTACGGGGCCCCCTCCCGATACGCAGTATTTT	CASSTGPPPDTQYF